This paragraph reports one T cell receptor beta chain. This specimen comes from a study of radiotherapy plus CTLA-4 blockade in lung cancer. V gave up 2 bases and J gave up 1 base, with 7 bases separating them. Germline lookup yields CDR1 SGHDT and CDR2 YYEEEE. This CDR3 spans 13 amino acids. Only in-frame clones appear in the TCRdb table, and some are missing; sequencing was by immunoSEQ multiplex PCR. This sample has roughly 100,000 clones, with over 65% found just once. V is TRBV5-6 and J is TRBJ2-7; D uncertain. This clonotype originated in a human donor with non-small cell lung cancer that progressed on radiotherapy plus ipilimumab. Some clones in this sample may be carry-over from other donors' samples. The sample in question was peripheral blood, obtained from a patient treated with radiotherapy plus ipilimumab. This CDR3 reads CASSFPGSYEQYF. CDR3 bases: TGTGCCAGCAGCTTCCCAGGTTCCTACGAGCAGTACTTC.